A single sample gave rise to the 8 T cell receptor beta chains below, sequenced in a study of cytomegalovirus exposure and HLA in healthy donors. Primers included in the PCR were 60 Vbeta and 13 Jbeta primers. Libraries were prepared by immunoSEQ multiplex PCR; TCRdb keeps only in-frame clonotypes and omits some of them. Among roughly 88,000 clones, about three quarters were seen once, and the ten largest hold approximately 5.6%. Sequencing was carried out using PBMCs. The receptor source for this set is a man aged 30 to 45 in good health and CMV-seropositive.

The genes are TRBV9 and TRBJ2-5, with 9 bases matching TRBD1. The better agreement between TRBJ2-7 and the DNA end casts doubt on the J call. Germline-derived CDR1 and CDR2 are SGDLS and YYNGEE. The CDR3 spans 13 residues. In DNA, the CDR3 is TGTGCCAGCAGCGCCGGACAGGGGACCGAGCAGTACTTC. Residues: CASSAGQGTEQYF.

The V gene is TRBV4-2, the J gene TRBJ2-3, with 9 bases lining up with TRBD2. Germline CDR1 reads LGHNA; CDR2 reads YNFKEQ. The CDR3 contains 18 residues. The V gene end was trimmed by 0 bases and the J gene end by 6 bases; junction bases not matched to a gene: 13. In DNA form, the CDR3 reads TGTGCCAGCAGCCAAGAACTCCTCGGCGGGGGGGCCACCGATACGCAGTATTTT. Translating gives CASSQELLGGGATDTQYF.

The chain carries TRBV7-2 and TRBJ2-7; tentatively, D is TRBD2 (7 bases). The ends were cut back, 2 bases at V and 9 bases at J, with 20 bases in the middle. The CDR3 runs 15 residues. Germline V gene sequence: CDR1 SGHTA, CDR2 FQGNSA. Here the CDR3 reads CASSLSGGQTGGQYF. The DNA for the CDR3 is TGTGCCAGCAGCTTAAGCGGCGGACAGACGGGGGGGCAGTACTTC.

This clone was counted only a few times. The genes are TRBV4-2 and TRBJ2-7; tentatively, D is TRBD2 (5 bases). Germline lookup yields CDR1 LGHNA and CDR2 YNFKEQ. Trimming removed 0 bases at V and 1 base at J, with 13 bases between. The CDR3 spans 16 residues. Here the CDR3 DNA reads TGTGCCAGCAGCCAAGATGAGGCTCGGGGTTCCTACGAGCAGTACTTC. Translation gives CASSQDEARGSYEQYF.

The chain carries TRBV7-2 and TRBJ2-1, with 10 bases identical to TRBD2. Germline values: CDR1 SGHTA, CDR2 FQGNSA. The trim removed 5 bases at V and 0 bases at J, leaving 1 base unmatched. This CDR3 contains 15 residues. The CDR3 bases are TGTGCCAGCAGCGGACTAGCGGTCTCCTACAATGAGCAGTTCTTC. The encoded protein is CASSGLAVSYNEQFF.

The table lists this clone with a count of one. DNA for the CDR3: TGTGCCAGCCGCCCGGGACTCGCTAAGAACGAGCAGTACTTC. It specifies CASRPGLAKNEQYF. The chain has TRBV18 and TRBJ2-7; a weak D match, TRBD2 (6 bases). Germline V CDR1 and CDR2: KGHSH, LQKENI. V lost 8 bases and J lost 5, with 19 bases in between. The CDR3 has 14 residues.

A note on this clone: One junction end disagrees with the germline gene, perhaps due to a read error. The chain uses TRBV29-1 and TRBJ1-4; D is uncertain. This CDR3 comprises 12 residues. Germline CDR1 SQVTM, CDR2 ANQGSEA. CDR3: CSVGEPNENLFF. In DNA, the CDR3 is TGCAGCGTTGGCGAGCCTAATGAAAACCTGTTTTTT.

This chain uses TRBV5-1 with TRBJ1-1; D unclear. Germline V gene sequence: CDR1 SGHRS, CDR2 YFSETQ. Trimming cost V 3 bases and J 1 base, with 7 bases left between them. The CDR3 is 13 amino acids. CDR3 bases: TGCGCCAGCAGCTATGGGCAGAACACTGAAGCTTTCTTT. Encoded protein: CASSYGQNTEAFF.